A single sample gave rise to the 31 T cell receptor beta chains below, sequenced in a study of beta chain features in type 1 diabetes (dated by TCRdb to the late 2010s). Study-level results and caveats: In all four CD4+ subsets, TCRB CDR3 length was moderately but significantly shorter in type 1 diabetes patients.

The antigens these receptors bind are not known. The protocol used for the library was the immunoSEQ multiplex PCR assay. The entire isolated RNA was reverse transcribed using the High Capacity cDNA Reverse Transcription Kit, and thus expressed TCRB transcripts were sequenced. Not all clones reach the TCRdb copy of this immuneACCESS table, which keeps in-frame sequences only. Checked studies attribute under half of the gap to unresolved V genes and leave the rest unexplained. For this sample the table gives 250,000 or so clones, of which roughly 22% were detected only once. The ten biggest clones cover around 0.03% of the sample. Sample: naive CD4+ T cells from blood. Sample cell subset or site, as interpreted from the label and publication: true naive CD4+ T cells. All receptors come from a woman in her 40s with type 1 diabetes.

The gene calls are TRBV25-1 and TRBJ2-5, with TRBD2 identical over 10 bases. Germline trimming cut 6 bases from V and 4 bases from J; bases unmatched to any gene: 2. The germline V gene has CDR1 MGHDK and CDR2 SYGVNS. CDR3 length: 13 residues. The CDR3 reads CASRAGGLETQYF. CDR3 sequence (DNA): TGTGCCAGCAGAGCGGGAGGGTTAGAGACCCAGTACTTC.

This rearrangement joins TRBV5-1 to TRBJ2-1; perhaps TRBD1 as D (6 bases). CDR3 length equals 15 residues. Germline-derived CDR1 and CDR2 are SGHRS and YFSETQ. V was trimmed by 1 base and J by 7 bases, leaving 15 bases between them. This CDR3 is CASSLTGHLGNEQFF. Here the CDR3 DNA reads TGCGCCAGCAGCTTGACGGGACACCTTGGGAATGAGCAGTTCTTC.

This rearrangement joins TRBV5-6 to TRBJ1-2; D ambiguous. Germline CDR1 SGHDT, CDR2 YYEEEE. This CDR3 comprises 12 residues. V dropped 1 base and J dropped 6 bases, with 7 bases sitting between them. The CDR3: CASSLYGDGYTF. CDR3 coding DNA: TGTGCCAGCAGCTTGTACGGGGATGGCTACACCTTC.

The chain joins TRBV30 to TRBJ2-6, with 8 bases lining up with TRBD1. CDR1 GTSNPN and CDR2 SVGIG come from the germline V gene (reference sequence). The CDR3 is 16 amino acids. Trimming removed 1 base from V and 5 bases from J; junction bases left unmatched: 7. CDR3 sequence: CAWSEGQGYRANVLTF. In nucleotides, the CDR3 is TGTGCCTGGAGTGAAGGACAGGGTTACAGGGCCAACGTCCTGACTTTC.

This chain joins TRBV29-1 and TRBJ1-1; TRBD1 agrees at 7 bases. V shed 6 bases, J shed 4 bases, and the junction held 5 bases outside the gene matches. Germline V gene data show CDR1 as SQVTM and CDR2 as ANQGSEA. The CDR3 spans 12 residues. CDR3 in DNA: TGCAGCGTCGACAGGGCAGGCACTGAAGCTTTCTTT. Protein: CSVDRAGTEAFF.

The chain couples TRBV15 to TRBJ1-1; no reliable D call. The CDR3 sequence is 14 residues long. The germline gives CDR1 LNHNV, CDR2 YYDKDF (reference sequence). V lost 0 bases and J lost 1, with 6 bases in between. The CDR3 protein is CATSRDRRNTEAFF. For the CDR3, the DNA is TGTGCCACCAGCAGAGATCGGAGGAACACTGAAGCTTTCTTT.

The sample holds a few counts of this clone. The CDR3 sequence is CASSPSSMNTEAFF. The CDR3 DNA reads TGTGCCAGCTCACCCTCATCTATGAACACTGAAGCTTTCTTT. The chain carries TRBV18 and TRBJ1-1; D uncertain. Germline V lookup: CDR1 KGHSH, CDR2 LQKENI. CDR3 size: 14 residues. Trimming removed 3 bases at V and 0 bases at J, with 8 bases between.

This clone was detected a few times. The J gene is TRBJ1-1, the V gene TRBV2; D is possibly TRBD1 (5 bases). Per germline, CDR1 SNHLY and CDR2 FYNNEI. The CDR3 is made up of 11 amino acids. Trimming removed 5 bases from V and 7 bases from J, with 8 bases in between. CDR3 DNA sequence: TGTGCCAGCAGTCGGGGGAATGAAGCTTTCTTT. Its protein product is CASSRGNEAFF.

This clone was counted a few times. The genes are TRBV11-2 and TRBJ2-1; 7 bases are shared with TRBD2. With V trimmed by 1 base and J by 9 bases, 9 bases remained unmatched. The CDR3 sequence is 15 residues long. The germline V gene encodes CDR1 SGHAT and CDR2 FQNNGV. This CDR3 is CASSLAGGPPSEQFF. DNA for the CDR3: TGTGCCAGCAGCTTAGCGGGAGGCCCCCCCAGTGAGCAGTTCTTC.

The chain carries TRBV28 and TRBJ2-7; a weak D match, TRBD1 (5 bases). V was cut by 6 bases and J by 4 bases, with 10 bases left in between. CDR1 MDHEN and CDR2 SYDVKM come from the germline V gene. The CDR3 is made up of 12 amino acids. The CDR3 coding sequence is TGTGCCAGCAGCCGTGACAGTTACGAGCAGTACTTC. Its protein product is CASSRDSYEQYF.

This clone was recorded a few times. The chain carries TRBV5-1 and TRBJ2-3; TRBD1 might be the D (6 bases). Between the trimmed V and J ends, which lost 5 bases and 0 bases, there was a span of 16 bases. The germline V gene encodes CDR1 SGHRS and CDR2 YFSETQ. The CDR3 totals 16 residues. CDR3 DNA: TGCGCCAGCAGGGTTTCCGGACAGTTTAGCACAGATACGCAGTATTTT. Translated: CASRVSGQFSTDTQYF.

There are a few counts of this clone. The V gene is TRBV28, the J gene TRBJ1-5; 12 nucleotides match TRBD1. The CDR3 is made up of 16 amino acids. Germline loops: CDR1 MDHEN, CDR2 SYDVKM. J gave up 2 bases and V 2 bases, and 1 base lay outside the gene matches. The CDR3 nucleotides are TGTGCCAGCAGTTTAGGGACAGGGGGCGGCAATCAGCCCCAGCATTTT. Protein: CASSLGTGGGNQPQHF.

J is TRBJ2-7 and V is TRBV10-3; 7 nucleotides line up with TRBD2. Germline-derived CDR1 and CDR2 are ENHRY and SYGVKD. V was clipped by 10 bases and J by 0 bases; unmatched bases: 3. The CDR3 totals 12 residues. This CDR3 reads CASGGSSYEQYF. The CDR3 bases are TGTGCCAGTGGCGGGAGCTCCTACGAGCAGTACTTC.

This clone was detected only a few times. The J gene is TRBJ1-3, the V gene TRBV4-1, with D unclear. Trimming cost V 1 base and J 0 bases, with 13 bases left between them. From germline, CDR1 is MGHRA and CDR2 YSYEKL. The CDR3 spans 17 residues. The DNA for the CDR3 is TGCGCCAGCAGCCAAGGGTGGTTCGGGAACTCTGGAAACACCATATATTTT. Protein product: CASSQGWFGNSGNTIYF.

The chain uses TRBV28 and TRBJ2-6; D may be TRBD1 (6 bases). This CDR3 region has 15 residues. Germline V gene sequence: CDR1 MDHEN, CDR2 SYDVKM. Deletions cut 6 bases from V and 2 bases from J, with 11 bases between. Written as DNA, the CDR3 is TGTGCCAGCAGGACACAGGGCGCTGGGGCCAACGTCCTGACTTTC. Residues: CASRTQGAGANVLTF.

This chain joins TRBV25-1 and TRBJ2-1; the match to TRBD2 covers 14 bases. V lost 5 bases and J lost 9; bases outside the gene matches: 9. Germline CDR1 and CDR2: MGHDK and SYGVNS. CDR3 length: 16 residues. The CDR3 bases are TGTGCCAGCAGTCACCCGGGACTAGCGGGAGTCATTGAGCAGTTCTTC. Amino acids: CASSHPGLAGVIEQFF.

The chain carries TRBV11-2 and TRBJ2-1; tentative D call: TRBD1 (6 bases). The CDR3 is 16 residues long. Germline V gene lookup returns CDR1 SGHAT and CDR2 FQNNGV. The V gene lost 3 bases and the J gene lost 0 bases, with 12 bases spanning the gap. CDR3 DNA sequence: TGTGCCAGCAGCTTGGGGGCACACAGCTCCTACAATGAGCAGTTCTTC. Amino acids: CASSLGAHSSYNEQFF. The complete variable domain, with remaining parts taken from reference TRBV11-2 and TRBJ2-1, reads EAGVAQSPRYKIIEKRQSVAFWCNPISGHATLYWYQQILGQGPKLLIQFQNNGVVDDSQLPKDRFSAERLKGVDSTLKIQPAKLEDSAVYLCASSLGAHSSYNEQFFGPGTRLTVL.

The CDR3 spells CASSLNSPLYNEQFF. CDR3 nucleotides: TGTGCCAGCAGCTTAAATAGCCCTCTCTACAATGAGCAGTTCTTC. J is TRBJ2-1 and V is TRBV7-3; unclear D gene. The CDR3 runs to 15 residues. Per the germline V gene, CDR1 is SGHTA and CDR2 is FQGTGA. Trimming removed 1 base from V and 3 bases from J, with 10 bases in between.

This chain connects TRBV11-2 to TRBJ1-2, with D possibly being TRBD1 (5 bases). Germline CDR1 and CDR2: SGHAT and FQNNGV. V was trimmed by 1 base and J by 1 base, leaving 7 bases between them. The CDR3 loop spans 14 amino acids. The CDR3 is CASSLGQLNYGYTF. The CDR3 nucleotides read TGTGCCAGCAGCTTAGGACAGCTTAACTATGGCTACACCTTC.

The CDR3 nucleotides read TGTGCCAGCAGTTTATCCCTCCGACTAGCGGGGTTCCAAGAGACCCAGTACTTC. Protein sequence: CASSLSLRLAGFQETQYF. The chain joins TRBV28 to TRBJ2-5; TRBD2 agrees at 11 bases. In germline, CDR1 is MDHEN, CDR2 SYDVKM. This CDR3 has 18 amino acids. The ends lost 1 base at V and 1 base at J; junction bases unmatched: 8.

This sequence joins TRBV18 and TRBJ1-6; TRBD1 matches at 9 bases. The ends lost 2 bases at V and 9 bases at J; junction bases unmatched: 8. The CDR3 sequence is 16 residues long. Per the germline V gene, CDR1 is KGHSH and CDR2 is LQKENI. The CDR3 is CASSPRWDRDSSPLHF. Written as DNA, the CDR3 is TGTGCCAGCTCACCAAGGTGGGACAGGGATAGTTCACCCCTCCACTTT.

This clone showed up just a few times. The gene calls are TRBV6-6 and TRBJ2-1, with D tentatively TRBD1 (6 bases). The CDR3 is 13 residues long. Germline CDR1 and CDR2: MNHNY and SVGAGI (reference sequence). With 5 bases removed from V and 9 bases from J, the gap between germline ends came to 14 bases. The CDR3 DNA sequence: TGTGCCAGCAGTCCCGGTCTAGGGGGTGAGCAGTTCTTC. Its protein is CASSPGLGGEQFF.

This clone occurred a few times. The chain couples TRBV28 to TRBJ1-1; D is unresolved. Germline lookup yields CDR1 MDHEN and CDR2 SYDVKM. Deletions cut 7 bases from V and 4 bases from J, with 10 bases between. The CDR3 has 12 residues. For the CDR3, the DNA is TGTGCCAGCATCCGTTTGAGCACTGAAGCTTTCTTT. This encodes CASIRLSTEAFF.

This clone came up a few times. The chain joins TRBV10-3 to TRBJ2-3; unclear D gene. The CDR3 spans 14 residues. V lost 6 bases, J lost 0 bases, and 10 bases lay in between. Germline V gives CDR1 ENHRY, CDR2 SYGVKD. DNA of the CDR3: TGTGCCATCAGGCCCTATTCTAGCACAGATACGCAGTATTTT. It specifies CAIRPYSSTDTQYF.

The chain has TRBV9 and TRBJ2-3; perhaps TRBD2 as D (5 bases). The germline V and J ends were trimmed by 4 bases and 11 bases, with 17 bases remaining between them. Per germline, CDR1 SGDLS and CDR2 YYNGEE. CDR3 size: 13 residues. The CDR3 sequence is CASSPRSGDGQYF. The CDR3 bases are TGTGCCAGCAGCCCGCGCTCCGGGGATGGGCAGTATTTT.

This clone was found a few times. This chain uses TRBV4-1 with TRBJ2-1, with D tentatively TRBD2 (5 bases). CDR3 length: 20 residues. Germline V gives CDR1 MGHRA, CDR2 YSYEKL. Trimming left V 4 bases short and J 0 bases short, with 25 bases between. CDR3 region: CASSPIIRTTRGSSYNEQFF. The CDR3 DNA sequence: TGCGCCAGCAGCCCCATCATTCGTACAACACGGGGTAGCTCCTACAATGAGCAGTTCTTC.

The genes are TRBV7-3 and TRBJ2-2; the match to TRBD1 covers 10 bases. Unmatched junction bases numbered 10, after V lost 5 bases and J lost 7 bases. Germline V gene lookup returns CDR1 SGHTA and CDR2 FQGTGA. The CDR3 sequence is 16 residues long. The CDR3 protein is CASSPQGTGVIGELFF. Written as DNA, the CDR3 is TGTGCCAGCAGCCCCCAGGGGACAGGGGTTATCGGGGAGCTGTTTTTT.

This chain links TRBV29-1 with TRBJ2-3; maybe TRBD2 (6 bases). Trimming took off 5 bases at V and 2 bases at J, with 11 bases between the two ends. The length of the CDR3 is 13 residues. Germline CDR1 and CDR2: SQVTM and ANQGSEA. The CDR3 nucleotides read TGCAGCGTTCTGGCGGGGTTCACAGATACGCAGTATTTT. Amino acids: CSVLAGFTDTQYF.

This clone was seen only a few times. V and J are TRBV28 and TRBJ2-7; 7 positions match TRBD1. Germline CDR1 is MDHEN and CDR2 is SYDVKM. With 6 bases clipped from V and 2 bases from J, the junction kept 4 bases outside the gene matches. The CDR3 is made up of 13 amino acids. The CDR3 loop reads CASRAGGTYEQYF. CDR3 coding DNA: TGTGCCAGCAGGGCAGGGGGTACCTACGAGCAGTACTTC.

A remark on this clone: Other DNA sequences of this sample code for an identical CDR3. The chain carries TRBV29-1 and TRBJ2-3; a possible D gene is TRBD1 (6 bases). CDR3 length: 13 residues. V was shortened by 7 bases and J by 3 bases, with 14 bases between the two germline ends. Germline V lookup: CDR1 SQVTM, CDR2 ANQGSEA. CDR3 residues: CSADRGQTDTQYF. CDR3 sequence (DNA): TGCAGCGCCGATCGCGGACAGACAGATACGCAGTATTTT.

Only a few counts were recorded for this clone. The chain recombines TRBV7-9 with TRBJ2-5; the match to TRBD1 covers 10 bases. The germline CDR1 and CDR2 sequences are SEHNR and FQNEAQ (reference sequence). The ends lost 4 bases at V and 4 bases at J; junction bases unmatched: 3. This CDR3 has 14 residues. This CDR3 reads CASSWDRGGETQYF. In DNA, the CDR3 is TGTGCCAGCAGCTGGGACAGGGGCGGAGAGACCCAGTACTTC. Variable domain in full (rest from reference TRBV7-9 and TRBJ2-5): DTGVSQNPRHKITKRGQNVTFRCDPISEHNRLYWYRQTLGQGPEFLTYFQNEAQLEKSRLLSDRFSAERPKGSFSTLEIQRTEQGDSAMYLCASSWDRGGETQYFGPGTRLLVL.